A single sample is the source of the 4 T cell receptor beta chains below, sequenced in a study of memory CD4+ T cells and cytomegalovirus serostatus. Single viable CD3+CD4+CD8-CD45RO+ cells were sorted as the memory CD4+ T cells. Profiled with immunoSEQ multiplex PCR; TCRdb holds only in-frame clones, not every one. The table records tens of thousands of clones, 80% of them present only once. Sequenced input: memory CD4+ T cells from blood. All receptors derive from an adult in good health and CMV-seropositive.

This chain uses TRBV6-5 with TRBJ1-1, with D unclear. There are 12 residues in the CDR3. Germline V lookup: CDR1 MNHEY, CDR2 SVGAGI. V lost 5 bases and J lost 0, with 4 bases in between. The DNA for the CDR3 is TGTGCCAGCAGTCGAATGAACACTGAAGCTTTCTTT. It yields the protein CASSRMNTEAFF.

This clone was detected only once. The genes are TRBV4-1 and TRBJ1-6; D is ambiguous. Germline assignment: CDR1 MGHRA and CDR2 YSYEKL. Trimming left V 2 bases short and J 4 bases short, with 18 bases between. This CDR3 region has 18 residues. DNA for the CDR3: TGCGCCAGCAGCCAATTCGTCCGAGTGGGGTCTTATAATTCACCCCTCCACTTT. It encodes CASSQFVRVGSYNSPLHF.

The J gene is TRBJ2-2, the V gene TRBV7-9; D remains ambiguous. Trimming removed 1 base at V and 5 bases at J, with 11 bases between. CDR3 length equals 15 residues. The germline gives CDR1 SEHNR, CDR2 FQNEAQ (reference sequence). The CDR3 DNA sequence: TGTGCCAGCAGCTTAGGGGATAGAGATACCGGGGAGCTGTTTTTT. The encoded protein is CASSLGDRDTGELFF.

This chain uses TRBV30 with TRBJ2-5; TRBD2 agrees at 10 bases. Trimming cost V 0 bases and J 5 bases; bases outside gene matches: 9. CDR1 is GTSNPN, CDR2 SVGIG, per germline (reference sequence). This CDR3 region has 16 residues. The CDR3 protein is CAWSVGLAGAGETQYF. The CDR3 nucleotides read TGTGCCTGGAGTGTGGGCCTAGCGGGGGCGGGGGAGACCCAGTACTTC.